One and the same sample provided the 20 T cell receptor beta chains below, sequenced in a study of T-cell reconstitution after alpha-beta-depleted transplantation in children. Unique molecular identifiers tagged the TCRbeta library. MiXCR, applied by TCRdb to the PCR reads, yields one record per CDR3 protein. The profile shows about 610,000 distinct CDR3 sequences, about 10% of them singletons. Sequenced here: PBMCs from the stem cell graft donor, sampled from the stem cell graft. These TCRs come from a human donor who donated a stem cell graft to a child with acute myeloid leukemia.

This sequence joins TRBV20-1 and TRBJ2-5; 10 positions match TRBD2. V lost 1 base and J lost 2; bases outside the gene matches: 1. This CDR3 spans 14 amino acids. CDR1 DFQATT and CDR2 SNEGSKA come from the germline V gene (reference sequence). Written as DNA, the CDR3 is TGCAGTGCTAGAGTACTAGCGGGACAAGAGACCCAGTACTTC. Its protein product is CSARVLAGQETQYF.

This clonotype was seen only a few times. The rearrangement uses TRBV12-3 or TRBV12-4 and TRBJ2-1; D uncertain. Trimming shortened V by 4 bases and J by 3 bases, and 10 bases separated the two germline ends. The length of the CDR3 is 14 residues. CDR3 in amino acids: CASSSQAYYNEQFF. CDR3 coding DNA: TGTGCCAGCAGTTCTCAAGCCTACTACAATGAGCAGTTCTTC.

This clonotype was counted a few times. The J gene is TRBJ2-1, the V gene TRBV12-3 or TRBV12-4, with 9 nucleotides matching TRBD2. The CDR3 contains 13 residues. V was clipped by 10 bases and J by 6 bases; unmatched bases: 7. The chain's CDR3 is CATSASGTNEQFF. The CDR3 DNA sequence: TGTGCCACCTCGGCTAGCGGGACCAATGAGCAGTTCTTC.

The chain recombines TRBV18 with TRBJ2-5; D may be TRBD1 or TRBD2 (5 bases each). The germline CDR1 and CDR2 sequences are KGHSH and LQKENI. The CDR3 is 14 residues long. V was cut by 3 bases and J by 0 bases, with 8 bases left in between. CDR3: CASSPGRNQETQYF. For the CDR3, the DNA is TGTGCCAGCTCACCGGGACGGAACCAAGAGACCCAGTACTTC.

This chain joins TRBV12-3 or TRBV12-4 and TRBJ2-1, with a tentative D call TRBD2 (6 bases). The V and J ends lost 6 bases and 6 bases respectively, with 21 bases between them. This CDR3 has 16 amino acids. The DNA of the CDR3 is TGTGCCAGCAGCACACAGTTGGGGGAGGTCCCCAATGAGCAGTTCTTC. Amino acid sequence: CASSTQLGEVPNEQFF.

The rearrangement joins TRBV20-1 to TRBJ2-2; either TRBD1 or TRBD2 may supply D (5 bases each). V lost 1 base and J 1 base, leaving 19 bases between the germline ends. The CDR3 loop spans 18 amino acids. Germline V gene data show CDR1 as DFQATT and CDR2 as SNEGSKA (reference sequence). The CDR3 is CSARALGTAELNTGELFF. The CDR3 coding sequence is TGCAGTGCTAGAGCCCTTGGGACCGCCGAGTTGAACACCGGGGAGCTGTTTTTT.

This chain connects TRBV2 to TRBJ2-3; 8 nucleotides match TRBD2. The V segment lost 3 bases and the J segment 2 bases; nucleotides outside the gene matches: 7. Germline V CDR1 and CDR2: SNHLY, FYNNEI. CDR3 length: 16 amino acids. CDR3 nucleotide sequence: TGTGCCAGCAGTGATGGGCCCGGGAGGGCCACAGATACGCAGTATTTT. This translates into CASSDGPGRATDTQYF.

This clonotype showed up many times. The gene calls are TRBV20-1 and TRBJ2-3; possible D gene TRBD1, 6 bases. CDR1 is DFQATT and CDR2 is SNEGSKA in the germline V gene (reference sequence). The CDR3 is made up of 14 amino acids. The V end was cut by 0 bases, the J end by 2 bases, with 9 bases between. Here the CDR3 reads CSAREQGNTDTQYF. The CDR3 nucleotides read TGCAGTGCTAGAGAACAGGGTAACACAGATACGCAGTATTTT.

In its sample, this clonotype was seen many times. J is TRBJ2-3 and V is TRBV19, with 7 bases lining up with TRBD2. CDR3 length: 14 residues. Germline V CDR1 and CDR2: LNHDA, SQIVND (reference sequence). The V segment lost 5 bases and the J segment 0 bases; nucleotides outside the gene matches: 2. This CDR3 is CASSLRESTDTQYF. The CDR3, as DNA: TGTGCCAGTAGTCTGCGGGAGAGCACAGATACGCAGTATTTT.

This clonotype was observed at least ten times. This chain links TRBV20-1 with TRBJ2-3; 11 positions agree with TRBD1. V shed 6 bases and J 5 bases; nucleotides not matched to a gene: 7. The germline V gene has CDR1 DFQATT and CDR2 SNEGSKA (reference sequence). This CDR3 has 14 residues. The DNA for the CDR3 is TGCAGTGCCGTCCGGACAGGGGGCGTAGATACGCAGTATTTT. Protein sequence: CSAVRTGGVDTQYF.

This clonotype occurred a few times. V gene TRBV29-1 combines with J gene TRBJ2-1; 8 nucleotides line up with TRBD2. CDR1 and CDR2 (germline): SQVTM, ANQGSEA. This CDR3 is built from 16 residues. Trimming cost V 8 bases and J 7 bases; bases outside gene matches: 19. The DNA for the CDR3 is TGCAGCATCAATAGTCACGTGGCGGGAGGCGGGAATGAGCAGTTCTTC. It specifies CSINSHVAGGGNEQFF.

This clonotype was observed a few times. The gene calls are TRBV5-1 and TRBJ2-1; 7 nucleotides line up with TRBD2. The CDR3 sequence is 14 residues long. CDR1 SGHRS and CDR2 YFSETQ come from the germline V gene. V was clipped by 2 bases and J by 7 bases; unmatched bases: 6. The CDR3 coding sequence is TGCGCCAGCAGCTTACGTGGGAGGGGTAATGAGCAGTTCTTC. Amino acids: CASSLRGRGNEQFF. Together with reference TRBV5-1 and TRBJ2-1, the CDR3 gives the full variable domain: KAGVTQTPRYLIKTRGQQVTLSCSPISGHRSVSWYQQTPGQGLQFLFEYFSETQRNKGNFPGRFSGRQFSNSRSEMNVSTLELGDSALYLCASSLRGRGNEQFFGPGTRLTVL.

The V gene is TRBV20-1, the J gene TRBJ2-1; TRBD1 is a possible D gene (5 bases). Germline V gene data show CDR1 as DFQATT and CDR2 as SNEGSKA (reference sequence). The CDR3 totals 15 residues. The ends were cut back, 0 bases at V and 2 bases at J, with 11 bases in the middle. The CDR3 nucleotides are TGCAGTGCTAGAGATACTACAGGCCCCTACAATGAGCAGTTCTTC. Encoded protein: CSARDTTGPYNEQFF.

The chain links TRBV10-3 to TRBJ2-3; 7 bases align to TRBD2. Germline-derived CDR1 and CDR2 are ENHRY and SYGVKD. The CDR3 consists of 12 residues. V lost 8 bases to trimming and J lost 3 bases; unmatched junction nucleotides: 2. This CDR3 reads CAIGGDTDTQYF. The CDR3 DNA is TGTGCCATCGGGGGGGATACAGATACGCAGTATTTT.

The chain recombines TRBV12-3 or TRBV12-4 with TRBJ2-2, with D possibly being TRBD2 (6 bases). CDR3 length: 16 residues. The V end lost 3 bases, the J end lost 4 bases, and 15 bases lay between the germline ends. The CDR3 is CASSLFWRGGTGELFF. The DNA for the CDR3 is TGTGCCAGCAGTTTGTTTTGGCGGGGTGGCACCGGGGAGCTGTTTTTT.

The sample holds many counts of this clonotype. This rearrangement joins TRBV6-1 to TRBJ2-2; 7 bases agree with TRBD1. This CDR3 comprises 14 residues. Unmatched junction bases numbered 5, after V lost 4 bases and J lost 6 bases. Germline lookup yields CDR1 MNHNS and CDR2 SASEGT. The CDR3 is CASSGYRGSGELFF. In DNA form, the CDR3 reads TGTGCCAGCAGTGGCTACAGGGGATCCGGGGAGCTGTTTTTT.

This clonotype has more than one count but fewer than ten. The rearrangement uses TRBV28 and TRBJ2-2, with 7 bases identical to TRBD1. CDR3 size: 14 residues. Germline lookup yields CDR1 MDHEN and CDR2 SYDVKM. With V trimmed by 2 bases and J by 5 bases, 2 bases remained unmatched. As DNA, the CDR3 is TGTGCCAGCAGTTTACCGACAGGGACCGGGGAGCTGTTTTTT. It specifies CASSLPTGTGELFF.

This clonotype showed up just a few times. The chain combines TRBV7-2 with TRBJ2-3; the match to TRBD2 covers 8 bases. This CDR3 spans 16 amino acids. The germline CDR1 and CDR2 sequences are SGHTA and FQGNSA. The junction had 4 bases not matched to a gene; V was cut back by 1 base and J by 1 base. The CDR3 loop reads CASSLGASGRTDTQYF. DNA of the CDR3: TGTGCCAGCAGCTTAGGGGCTAGCGGGCGCACAGATACGCAGTATTTT.

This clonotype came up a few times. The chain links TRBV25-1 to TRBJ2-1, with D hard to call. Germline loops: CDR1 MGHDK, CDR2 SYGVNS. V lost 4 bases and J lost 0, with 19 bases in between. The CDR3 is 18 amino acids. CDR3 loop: CASSASLQALNSYNEQFF. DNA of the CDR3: TGTGCCAGCAGTGCCTCCCTGCAAGCCCTAAACTCCTACAATGAGCAGTTCTTC.

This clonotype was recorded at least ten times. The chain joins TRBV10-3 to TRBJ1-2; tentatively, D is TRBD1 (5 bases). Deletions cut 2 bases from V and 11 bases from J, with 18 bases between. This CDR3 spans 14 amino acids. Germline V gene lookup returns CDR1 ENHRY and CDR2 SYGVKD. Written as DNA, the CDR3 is TGTGCCATCAGTGAGGCGAGCTCGGGACTCTTATACACCTTC. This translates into CAISEASSGLLYTF.